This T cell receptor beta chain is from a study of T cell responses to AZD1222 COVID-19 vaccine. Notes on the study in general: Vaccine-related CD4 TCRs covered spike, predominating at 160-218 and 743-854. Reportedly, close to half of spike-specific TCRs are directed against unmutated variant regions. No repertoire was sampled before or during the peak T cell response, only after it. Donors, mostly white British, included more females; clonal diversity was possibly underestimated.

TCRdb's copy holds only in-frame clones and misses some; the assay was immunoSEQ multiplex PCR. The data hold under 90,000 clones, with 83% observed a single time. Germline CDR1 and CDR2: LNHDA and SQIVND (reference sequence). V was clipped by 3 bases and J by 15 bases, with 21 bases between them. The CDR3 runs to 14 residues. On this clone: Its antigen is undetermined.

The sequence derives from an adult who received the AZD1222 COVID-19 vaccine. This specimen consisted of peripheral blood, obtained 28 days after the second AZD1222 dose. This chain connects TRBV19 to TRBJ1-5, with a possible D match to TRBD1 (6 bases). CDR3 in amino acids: CASSIFLNREHRHF. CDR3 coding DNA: TGTGCCAGTAGTATTTTCCTCAACAGGGAGCATCGGCATTTT.